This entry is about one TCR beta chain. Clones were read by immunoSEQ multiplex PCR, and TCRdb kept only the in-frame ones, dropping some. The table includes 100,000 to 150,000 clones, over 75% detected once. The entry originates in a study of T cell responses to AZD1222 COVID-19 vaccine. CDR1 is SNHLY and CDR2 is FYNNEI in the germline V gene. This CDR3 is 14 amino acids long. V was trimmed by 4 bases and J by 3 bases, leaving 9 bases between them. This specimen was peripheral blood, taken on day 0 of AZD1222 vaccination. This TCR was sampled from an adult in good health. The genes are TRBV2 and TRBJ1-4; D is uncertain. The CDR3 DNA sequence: TGTGCCAGCAGTGCGGTGGCGGCTAATGAAAAACTGTTTTTT. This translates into CASSAVAANEKLFF.